The text below deals with one T cell receptor (beta chain). CDR1 and CDR2 from the germline V gene are MDHEN and SYDVKM. Trimming took off 6 bases at V and 7 bases at J, with 22 bases between the two ends. The CDR3 consists of 16 residues. The sort gate was single viable CD3+CD4+CD8-CD45RO+ cells for memory CD4+ T cells. Total CD4+ T cells were enriched by CD4 positive selection. This sample is part of a study of memory CD4+ T cells and cytomegalovirus serostatus. About the research overall: This sample comes from healthy Belgian adults, several CMV seropositive, about 25 seronegative.

Data came from immunoSEQ multiplex PCR; TCRdb stores just in-frame clones and leaves some out. The sample carries 45,000 to 65,000 clones, about 80% recorded once. Sequences were obtained from memory CD4+ T cells from blood. This TCR was sampled from an adult in good health and CMV-seropositive. The genes are TRBV28 and TRBJ2-1; TRBD2 might be the D (5 bases). CDR3 protein: CASSLPDRGLGNEQFF. As DNA, the CDR3 is TGTGCCAGCAGCCTCCCCGACCGGGGTCTGGGTAATGAGCAGTTCTTC. Variable domain in full (rest from reference TRBV28 and TRBJ2-1): DVKVTQSSRYLVKRTGEKVFLECVQDMDHENMFWYRQDPGLGLRLIYFSYDVKMKEKGDIPEGYSVSREKKERFSLILESASTNQTSMYLCASSLPDRGLGNEQFFGPGTRLTVL.